The next 24 T cell receptor beta chains were all read from a single sample in a study of blood T cell repertoires in COVID-19 (dated by TCRdb to about 2020). The protocol used for the library was the immunoSEQ multiplex PCR assay. Here the immuneACCESS table is served through TCRdb, limited to in-frame sequences with V and J called. Missing clones are a known gap in these copies; in checked studies unresolved V genes cover under half, and the rest lacks a known reason. The sample contains 200,000 to 300,000 clones, about 86% of them found a single time. About 5.9% of the sample belongs to the ten largest clones. Sequenced material: peripheral blood. Receptors originate from a man aged 60-69 years with acute or convalescent COVID-19.

This clone appeared a single time. This sequence joins TRBV9 and TRBJ1-2; TRBD1 is a possible D gene (5 bases). This CDR3 has 15 amino acids. From germline, CDR1 is SGDLS and CDR2 YYNGEE. Trimming cost V 4 bases and J 3 bases, with 16 bases left between them. CDR3 sequence reads: CASSPGGAPHYGYTF. CDR3 in DNA: TGTGCCAGCAGCCCTGGTGGGGCCCCCCACTATGGCTACACCTTC.

This sequence joins TRBV7-2 and TRBJ1-1; 7 bases match TRBD1. Germline CDR1 and CDR2: SGHTA and FQGNSA. There are 13 residues in the CDR3. J gave up 2 bases and V 9 bases, and 6 bases lay outside the gene matches. CDR3: CASRTGLNTEAFF. DNA of the CDR3: TGTGCCAGTAGGACAGGTCTCAACACTGAAGCTTTCTTT. Using reference TRBV7-2 and TRBJ1-1 for the parts outside the CDR3, the full variable domain is GAGVSQSPSNKVTEKGKDVELRCDPISGHTALYWYRQSLGQGLEFLIYFQGNSAPDKSGLPSDRFSAERTGGSVSTLTIQRTQQEDSAVYLCASRTGLNTEAFFGQGTRLTVV.

CDR3 in amino acids: CASSLGGQGMTNTEAFF. Written as DNA, the CDR3 is TGTGCCAGCAGCTTAGGCGGTCAGGGCATGACGAACACTGAAGCTTTCTTT. V gene TRBV11-3 combines with J gene TRBJ1-1; D might be TRBD1 (5 bases). The CDR3 has 17 residues. The V and J ends lost 1 base and 1 base respectively, with 16 bases between them. Germline CDR1 and CDR2: SGHNT and YENEEA.

V is TRBV9 and J is TRBJ2-2, with D possibly being TRBD2 (6 bases). This CDR3 comprises 17 residues. V was trimmed by 3 bases and J by 6 bases, leaving 21 bases between them. Germline V gene sequence: CDR1 SGDLS, CDR2 YYNGEE. CDR3 region: CASSANPGLAQSGELFF. CDR3 nucleotide sequence: TGTGCCAGCAGCGCAAATCCGGGCCTAGCGCAGTCCGGGGAGCTGTTTTTT. Full variable domain (rest looked up from reference TRBV9 and TRBJ2-2): DSGVTQTPKHLITATGQRVTLRCSPRSGDLSVYWYQQSLDQGLQFLIQYYNGEERAKGNILERFSAQQFPDLHSELNLSSLELGDSALYFCASSANPGLAQSGELFFGEGSRLTVL.

This clone was recorded once. Here the CDR3 DNA reads TGTGCCAGCAGGGGGATGGGGACAGGGGGCCCTACGCAGTATTTT. Protein sequence: CASRGMGTGGPTQYF. The chain joins TRBV28 to TRBJ2-3; 12 bases align to TRBD1. Germline assignment: CDR1 MDHEN and CDR2 SYDVKM. The CDR3 runs to 15 residues. Trimming removed 6 bases from V and 8 bases from J; junction bases left unmatched: 9.

DNA of the CDR3: TGTGCCACCCAGAGAGGGACAGGGGGCAATAACTATGGCTACACCTTC. It yields the protein CATQRGTGGNNYGYTF. The chain uses TRBV25-1 and TRBJ1-2; 12 bases align to TRBD1. This CDR3 has 16 residues. CDR1 is MGHDK and CDR2 is SYGVNS in the germline V gene. The junction had 10 bases not matched to a gene; V was cut back by 10 bases and J by 1 base.

The chain recombines TRBV19 with TRBJ1-4, with 11 bases fitting TRBD1. This CDR3 has 15 amino acids. Trimming at V came to 5 bases and at J to 8 bases, leaving 7 bases not matched to a gene. The V gene's germline CDR1 is LNHDA and CDR2 SQIVND (reference sequence). CDR3 amino acids: CASSGRTGGDEKLFF. The CDR3 coding sequence is TGTGCCAGTAGTGGAAGGACAGGGGGCGACGAAAAACTGTTTTTT.

As for this clone: The same CDR3 can be traced to other DNA sequences in this sample. The V and J genes are TRBV9 and TRBJ1-2, with 7 bases aligning to TRBD1. Germline-derived CDR1 and CDR2 are SGDLS and YYNGEE. This CDR3 region has 15 residues. V shed 0 bases, J shed 4 bases, and the junction held 6 bases outside the gene matches. CDR3 region: CASSVGGGDSYGYTF. The CDR3 DNA sequence: TGTGCCAGCAGCGTAGGAGGGGGCGACAGCTATGGCTACACCTTC.

The chain employs TRBV2 and TRBJ1-4, with a weak D call TRBD1 (5 bases). The CDR3 sequence is 15 residues long. Between the trimmed V and J ends, which lost 7 bases and 2 bases, there was a span of 14 bases. Germline assignment: CDR1 SNHLY and CDR2 FYNNEI. This chain's CDR3 is CASNGGFATNEKLFF. The CDR3 DNA is TGTGCCAGCAACGGGGGGTTTGCTACTAATGAAAAACTGTTTTTT. Together with reference TRBV2 and TRBJ1-4, the CDR3 gives the full variable domain: EPEVTQTPSHQVTQMGQEVILRCVPISNHLYFYWYRQILGQKVEFLVSFYNNEISEKSEIFDDQFSVERPDGSNFTLKIRSTKLEDSAMYFCASNGGFATNEKLFFGSGTQLSVL.

This chain uses TRBV6-1 with TRBJ2-1, with a possible D match to TRBD1 (6 bases). The germline gives CDR1 MNHNS, CDR2 SASEGT. This CDR3 comprises 15 residues. Trimming cost V 2 bases and J 7 bases, with 15 bases left between them. CDR3 coding DNA: TGTGCCAGCAGTGAACGGGCAGGGGCTCGGAATGAGCAGTTCTTC. Translating it yields CASSERAGARNEQFF.

CDR3 loop: CASSLAGQLNTEAFF. CDR3 nucleotide sequence: TGTGCCAGCAGCTTAGCGGGCCAGTTGAACACTGAAGCTTTCTTT. The genes are TRBV11-1 and TRBJ1-1; D is ambiguous. Trimming left V 0 bases short and J 0 bases short, with 8 bases between. The germline CDR1 and CDR2 sequences are SGHAT and FQDESV (reference sequence). This CDR3 comprises 15 residues.

CDR3: CASTRTGGPNEKLFF. The CDR3 DNA sequence: TGTGCCAGCACCCGAACAGGGGGGCCGAATGAAAAACTGTTTTTT. The chain is built from TRBV6-5 and TRBJ1-4, with 8 positions matching TRBD1. The CDR3 is 15 amino acids. V shed 7 bases and J 5 bases; nucleotides not matched to a gene: 9. CDR1 is MNHEY and CDR2 is SVGAGI in the germline V gene.

V is TRBV6-6 and J is TRBJ1-1; 8 bases agree with TRBD1. The germline V gene has CDR1 MNHNY and CDR2 SVGAGI (reference sequence). This CDR3 spans 12 amino acids. J lost 7 bases, V lost 5 bases, and 3 bases had no gene match. As DNA, the CDR3 is TGTGCCAGCAGTGGCGGACAGGGTGAAGCTTTCTTT. Encoded protein: CASSGGQGEAFF.

The rearrangement uses TRBV5-4 and TRBJ2-5, with TRBD1 matching over 7 bases. V lost 7 bases to trimming and J lost 1 base; unmatched junction nucleotides: 4. The germline gives CDR1 SGHNT, CDR2 YYREEE (reference sequence). There are 13 residues in the CDR3. For the CDR3, the DNA is TGTGCCAGCGGTAGGGACAGCCAAGAGACCCAGTACTTC. Amino acid sequence: CASGRDSQETQYF.

The rearrangement links TRBV28 to TRBJ2-1; a weak D match, TRBD1 (6 bases). Trimming cost V 7 bases and J 0 bases, with 10 bases left between them. This CDR3 spans 14 amino acids. Germline CDR1 reads MDHEN; CDR2 reads SYDVKM. CDR3 in DNA: TGTGCCAGCACCATGGACAGCTCCTACAATGAGCAGTTCTTC. This gives the protein CASTMDSSYNEQFF.

V gene TRBV4-1 combines with J gene TRBJ2-1; 7 bases agree with TRBD1. This CDR3 comprises 14 residues. Germline CDR1 and CDR2: MGHRA and YSYEKL. The J segment lost 7 bases and the V segment lost 4 bases, leaving 7 bases of the junction unmatched. DNA of the CDR3: TGCGCCAGCAGCCCCTCCGGGACAGCGAATGAGCAGTTCTTC. Its protein is CASSPSGTANEQFF.

Comment on this clone: Different DNA sequences within this sample yield the same CDR3. V gene TRBV19 combines with J gene TRBJ1-5, with TRBD1 identical over 9 bases. The germline V gene encodes CDR1 LNHDA and CDR2 SQIVND (reference sequence). V trimming: 6 bases; J trimming: 6 bases; junction bases outside the gene matches: 6. The CDR3 extends over 14 amino acids. CDR3 nucleotide sequence: TGTGCCAGTAGCATACAGGGGGCAGGTCAGCCCCAGCATTTT. It yields the protein CASSIQGAGQPQHF. Supplemented by reference TRBV19 and TRBJ1-5, the full variable domain reads DGGITQSPKYLFRKEGQNVTLSCEQNLNHDAMYWYRQDPGQGLRLIYYSQIVNDFQKGDIAEGYSVSREKKESFPLTVTSAQKNPTAFYLCASSIQGAGQPQHFGDGTRLSIL.

The sample holds one count of this clone. CDR3 amino acids: CASRLILAGTYEQYF. For the CDR3, the DNA is TGTGCCAGCAGGCTAATCCTAGCGGGGACCTACGAGCAGTACTTC. The V call is TRBV7-2, the J call TRBJ2-7, with TRBD2 identical over 9 bases. CDR3 size: 15 residues. Germline CDR1 and CDR2: SGHTA and FQGNSA. With V trimmed by 6 bases and J by 2 bases, 8 bases remained unmatched.

The chain employs TRBV5-4 and TRBJ1-2; D is ambiguous. Germline V gene sequence: CDR1 SGHNT, CDR2 YYREEE (reference sequence). There are 15 residues in the CDR3. V was trimmed by 4 bases and J by 0 bases, leaving 13 bases between them. CDR3 sequence (DNA): TGTGCCAGCAGCCCCTACAGTTCTACTAACTATGGCTACACCTTC. Residues: CASSPYSSTNYGYTF.

This sequence joins TRBV19 and TRBJ2-1, with a tentative D call TRBD1 (7 bases). CDR1 is LNHDA and CDR2 is SQIVND in the germline V gene (reference sequence). Trimming removed 5 bases at V and 8 bases at J, with 19 bases between. CDR3 length equals 15 residues. The chain's CDR3 is CASSLWEAGGHEQFF. Here the CDR3 DNA reads TGTGCCAGTAGTCTGTGGGAAGCAGGGGGGCATGAGCAGTTCTTC.

The J gene is TRBJ2-5, the V gene TRBV15; D not certain. Trimming left V 1 base short and J 1 base short, with 7 bases between. Germline CDR1 LNHNV, CDR2 YYDKDF (reference sequence). The length of the CDR3 is 14 residues. CDR3 residues: CATSRAGSQETQYF. In DNA, the CDR3 is TGTGCCACCAGCAGAGCAGGAAGCCAAGAGACCCAGTACTTC.

This clone was counted a few times. This chain joins TRBV14 and TRBJ2-1; tentative D call: TRBD2 (6 bases). Germline V gene data show CDR1 as SGHDN and CDR2 as FVKESK. V lost 7 bases and J 3 bases, leaving 13 bases between the germline ends. The CDR3 is 14 residues long. The CDR3 protein is CASKREEGYNEQFF. CDR3 DNA: TGTGCCAGCAAAAGAGAGGAGGGCTACAATGAGCAGTTCTTC.

The chain couples TRBV28 to TRBJ1-1; 7 nucleotides align to TRBD1. This CDR3 region has 12 residues. Germline V gene lookup returns CDR1 MDHEN and CDR2 SYDVKM. V shed 10 bases, J shed 10 bases, and the junction held 12 bases outside the gene matches. The CDR3, as DNA: TGTGCCAACAAGGACAGGCATAGAGTAGCTTTCTTT. It translates to CANKDRHRVAFF.

V is TRBV28 and J is TRBJ2-3, with TRBD2 identical over 12 bases. The CDR3 consists of 17 residues. Germline V gene lookup returns CDR1 MDHEN and CDR2 SYDVKM. Trimming took 5 bases from V and 1 from J; bases not matched to a gene: 7. This chain's CDR3 is CASSPHRLAGGTDTQYF. The CDR3 DNA reads TGTGCCAGCAGTCCCCATCGACTAGCGGGAGGCACAGATACGCAGTATTTT.